The source of this TCR beta chain is a study of regulatory T cells in long-lasting Graves disease (dated by TCRdb to the early 2020s). With respect to the entire study: Persistent Graves' disease was defined as antithyroid drug treatment for over 5 years with persistently positive TSH receptor autoantibodies. A total of roughly 35 samples underwent TCR sequencing: about 13 from persistent and roughly 20 from newly diagnosed Graves' disease patients. The study took place in China and was registered as a clinical trial. Persistent Graves' disease patients were compared with newly diagnosed Graves' disease patients by peripheral blood TCR sequencing and RNA sequencing. In the clinical cohort, patients with persistent Graves' disease had used antithyroid drugs for an average of about 10 years. What the authors observed across the whole study: Persistent patients shared more public clonotypes among themselves (2,741) than newly diagnosed patients did (over 900). Compared with newly diagnosed patients, persistent Graves' disease patients had lower TCR Shannon entropy and fewer highly expanded clones, which suggests clonal expansion. Preferential use of TRBV28, TRBJ1-2 and TRBJ2-5 was observed in persistent disease, whereas TRBV20-1 and TRBJ2-1 were favored in newly diagnosed disease. Peripheral blood alone was examined, since thyroid tissue, which constituted the primary lesion, could not be accessed. Sequencing and analysis were restricted to the TCR beta chain. The small sample size was acknowledged by the authors as a limitation that may reduce accuracy.

Ten or more counts support this clonotype. This clone's antigen is unknown. Nothing much larger sits one base from this clone, and base qualities are not available. The sample's time point label, in plain terms: persistent/refractory GD, antithyroid drugs over 5 years with positive TRAb. For both TCR sequencing and RNA sequencing, RNA was extracted from PBMCs using TRIzol. Graves' disease was diagnosed according to American Thyroid Association guidelines. Patients were recruited from an endocrinology department in Xi'an, China. Each patient gave about 10 milliliters of peripheral blood, collected in an EDTA anticoagulant tube. Ficoll Paque Plus density gradient separation was used to isolate PBMCs, and no further T cell sorting was performed. An Agilent 2100 Bioanalyzer and agarose gel were used to assess RNA quality, and a NanoDrop 2000 was used to measure RNA concentration. The library came from multiplex PCR. TCRdb records Illumina HiSeq 4000 as the sequencer. iRepertoire HTBI primers and Arm-PCR amplification of CDR3 regions were used to construct TCR beta libraries. PCR products were gel purified before sequencing. Per the authors' processing: Gene usage analysis of CDR3 amino acid clonotypes relied on the 60 or so TRBV and around 13 TRBJ segments identified across samples. Filtered high-quality paired reads were merged into contigs using COPE and FqMerger. Contigs were aligned with BLAST to IMGT TRBV, TRBD and TRBJ reference genes, and CDR3 was defined per IMGT. Highly expanded clones were defined as clonotypes with a frequency above 0.1%. Repertoire diversity was measured by Shannon entropy, and V-J evenness by the Gini coefficient. Public clonotypes were defined as clonotypes shared by more than one individual. TCRdb redid the processing of the public reads, applying fastp at Q25 and MiXCR, and retained in-frame beta chains. Every entry covers one CDR3 protein and lists the most common genes and DNA from its rows. TCRdb's processing, not the study's, gives the V and J calls here. The sample profile shows 390,000 or so distinct CDR3 sequences; roughly 24% of them were found once. The leading ten clones occupy approximately 27% of the sample.

CDR3 length: 15 amino acids, cysteine to phenylalanine. Just CDR3 DNA is preserved here, 45 bases in frame from base 1. The V end loses 5 bases and the J end loses 0 bases, and a stretch of 16 bases separates them. Sequences DFQATT (CDR1) and SNEGSKA (CDR2) are obtained from the germline V gene (reference sequence). This clonotype was sampled from a woman aged 40 to 50 with Graves disease. Donor details come from another sample of the same person, matched by shared clones. Here the sequenced sample was peripheral blood mononuclear cells (PBMCs), taken when the disease was refractory, from a patient treated with antithyroid drugs. Recombination joined TRBV20-1 with TRBJ1-1; the D gene assignment is ambiguous. The DNA reads as follows: TGCAGTGCTCCCGGAACAGCAACCTTGAACACTGAAGCTTTCTTT. Translated, this gives CSAPGTATLNTEAFF.